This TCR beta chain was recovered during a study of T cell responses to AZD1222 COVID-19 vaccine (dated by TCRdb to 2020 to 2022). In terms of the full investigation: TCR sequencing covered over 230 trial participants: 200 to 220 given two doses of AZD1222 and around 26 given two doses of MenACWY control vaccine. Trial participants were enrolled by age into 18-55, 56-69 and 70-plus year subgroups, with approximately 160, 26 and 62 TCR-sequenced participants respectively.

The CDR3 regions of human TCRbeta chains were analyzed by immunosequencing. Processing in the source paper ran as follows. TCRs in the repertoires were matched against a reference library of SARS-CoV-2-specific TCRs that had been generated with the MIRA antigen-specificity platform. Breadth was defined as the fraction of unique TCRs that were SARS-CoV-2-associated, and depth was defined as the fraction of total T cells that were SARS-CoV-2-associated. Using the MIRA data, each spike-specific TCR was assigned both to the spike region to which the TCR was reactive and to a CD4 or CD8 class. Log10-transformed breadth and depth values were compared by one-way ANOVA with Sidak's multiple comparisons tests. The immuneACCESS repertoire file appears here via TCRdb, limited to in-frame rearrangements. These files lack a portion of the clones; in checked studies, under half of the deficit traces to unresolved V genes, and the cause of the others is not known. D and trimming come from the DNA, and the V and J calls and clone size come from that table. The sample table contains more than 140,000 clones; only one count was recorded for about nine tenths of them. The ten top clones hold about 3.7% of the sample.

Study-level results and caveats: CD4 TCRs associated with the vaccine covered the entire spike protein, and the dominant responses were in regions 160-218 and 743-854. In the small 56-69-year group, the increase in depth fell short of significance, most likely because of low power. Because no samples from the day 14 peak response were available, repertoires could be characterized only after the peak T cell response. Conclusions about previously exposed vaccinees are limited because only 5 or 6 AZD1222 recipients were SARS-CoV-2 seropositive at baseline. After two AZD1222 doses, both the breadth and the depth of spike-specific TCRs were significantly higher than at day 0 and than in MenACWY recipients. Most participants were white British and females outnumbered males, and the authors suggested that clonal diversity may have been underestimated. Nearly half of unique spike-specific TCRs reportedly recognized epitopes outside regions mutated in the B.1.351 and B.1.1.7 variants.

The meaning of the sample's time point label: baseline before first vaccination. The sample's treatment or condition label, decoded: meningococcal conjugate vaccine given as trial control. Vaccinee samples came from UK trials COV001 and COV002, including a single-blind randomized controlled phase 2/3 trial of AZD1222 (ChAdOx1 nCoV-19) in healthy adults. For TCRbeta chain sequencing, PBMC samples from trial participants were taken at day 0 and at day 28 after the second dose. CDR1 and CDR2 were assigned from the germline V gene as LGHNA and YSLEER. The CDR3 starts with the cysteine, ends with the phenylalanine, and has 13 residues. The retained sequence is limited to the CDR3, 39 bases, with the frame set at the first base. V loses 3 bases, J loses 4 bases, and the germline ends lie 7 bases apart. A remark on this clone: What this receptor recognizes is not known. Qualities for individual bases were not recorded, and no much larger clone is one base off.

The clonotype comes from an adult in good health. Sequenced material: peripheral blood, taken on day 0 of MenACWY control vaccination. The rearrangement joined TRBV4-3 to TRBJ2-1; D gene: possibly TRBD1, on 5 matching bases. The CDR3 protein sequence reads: CASSQTEYNEQFF. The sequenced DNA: TGCGCCAGCAGCCAGACAGAGTACAATGAGCAGTTCTTC.